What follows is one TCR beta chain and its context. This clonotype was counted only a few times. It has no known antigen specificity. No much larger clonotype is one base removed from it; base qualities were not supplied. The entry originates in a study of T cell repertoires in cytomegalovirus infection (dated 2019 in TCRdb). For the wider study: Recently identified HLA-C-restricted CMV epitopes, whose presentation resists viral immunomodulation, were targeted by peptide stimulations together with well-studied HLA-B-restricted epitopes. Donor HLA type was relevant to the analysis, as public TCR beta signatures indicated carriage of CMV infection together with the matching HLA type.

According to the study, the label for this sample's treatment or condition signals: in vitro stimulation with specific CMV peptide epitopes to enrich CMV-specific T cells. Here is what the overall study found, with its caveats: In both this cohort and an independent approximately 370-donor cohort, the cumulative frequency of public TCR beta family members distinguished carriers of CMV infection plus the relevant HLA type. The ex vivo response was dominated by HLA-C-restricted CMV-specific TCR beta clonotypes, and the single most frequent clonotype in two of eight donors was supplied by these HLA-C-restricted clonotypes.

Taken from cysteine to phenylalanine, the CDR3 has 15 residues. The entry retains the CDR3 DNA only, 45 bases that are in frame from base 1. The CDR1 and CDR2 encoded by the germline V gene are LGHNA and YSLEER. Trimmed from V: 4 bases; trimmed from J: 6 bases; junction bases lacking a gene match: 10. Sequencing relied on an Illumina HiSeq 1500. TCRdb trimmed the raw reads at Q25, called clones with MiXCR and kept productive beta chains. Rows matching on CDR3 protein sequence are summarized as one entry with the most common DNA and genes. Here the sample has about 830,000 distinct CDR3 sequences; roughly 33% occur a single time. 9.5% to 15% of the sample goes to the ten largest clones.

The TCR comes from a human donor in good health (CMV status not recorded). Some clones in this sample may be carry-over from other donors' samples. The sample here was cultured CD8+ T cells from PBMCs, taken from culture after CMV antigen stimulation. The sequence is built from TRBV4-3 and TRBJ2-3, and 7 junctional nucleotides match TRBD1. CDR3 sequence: CASSLQGKGADTQYF. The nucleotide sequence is TGCGCCAGCAGCCTTCAAGGGAAGGGGGCGGATACGCAGTATTTT.